Listed here are 5 T cell receptor beta chains from one sample, sequenced in a study of T cell responses to AZD1222 COVID-19 vaccine. The repertoire was sequenced with immunoSEQ multiplex PCR; TCRdb's copy has only in-frame clones and lacks some. The sample has 100,000 or so clones; about 87% are singletons. The sample here was peripheral blood, taken on day 0 of AZD1222 vaccination. The receptors shown here come from an adult in good health.

The genes are TRBV4-2 and TRBJ2-5, with TRBD2 identical over 7 bases. CDR1 LGHNA and CDR2 YNFKEQ come from the germline V gene. The CDR3 covers 15 residues. Unmatched junction bases numbered 8, after V lost 0 bases and J lost 7 bases. The CDR3: CASSQEGPSGVTQYF. For the CDR3, the DNA is TGTGCCAGCAGCCAAGAGGGGCCTAGCGGAGTGACCCAGTACTTC.

This chain connects TRBV30 to TRBJ1-2; maybe TRBD1 (6 bases). The CDR3 is 11 residues long. Germline-derived CDR1 and CDR2 are GTSNPN and SVGIG (reference sequence). V was cut by 1 base and J by 7 bases, with 7 bases left in between. Written as DNA, the CDR3 is TGTGCCTGGAGTGAAGGGGGTGGCTACACCTTC. It specifies CAWSEGGGYTF. The full variable domain, rest sourced from reference TRBV30 and TRBJ1-2, is SQTIHQWPATLVQPVGSPLSLECTVEGTSNPNLYWYRQAAGRGLQLLFYSVGIGQISSEVPQNLSASRPQDRQFILSSKKLLLSDSGFYLCAWSEGGGYTFGSGTRLTVV.

There are a few counts of this clone. V and J are TRBV5-1 and TRBJ2-1; no definite D call. Germline V gives CDR1 SGHRS, CDR2 YFSETQ. The V gene lost 5 bases and the J gene lost 0 bases, with 9 bases spanning the gap. The CDR3 is made up of 14 amino acids. The CDR3 region is CASRSASSYNEQFF. In DNA form, the CDR3 reads TGCGCCAGCAGGTCTGCTAGCTCCTACAATGAGCAGTTCTTC.

This chain joins TRBV9 and TRBJ2-1, with 10 bases lining up with TRBD2. V was clipped by 3 bases and J by 7 bases; unmatched bases: 7. CDR1 SGDLS and CDR2 YYNGEE come from the germline V gene. The CDR3 extends over 15 amino acids. CDR3 sequence (DNA): TGTGCCAGCAGCGCTAGCGGGGGTTTTGGGAATGAGCAGTTCTTC. It codes for CASSASGGFGNEQFF.

V gene TRBV15 combines with J gene TRBJ2-7, with 9 positions matching TRBD1. J lost 2 bases, V lost 0 bases, and 2 bases had no gene match. Germline loops: CDR1 LNHNV, CDR2 YYDKDF (reference sequence). This CDR3 has 15 residues. The CDR3 protein is CATSREGTGTYEQYF. CDR3 in DNA: TGTGCCACCAGCAGAGAAGGGACAGGGACCTACGAGCAGTACTTC.